The T cell receptor (beta chain) under discussion was sequenced for a study of blood T cell repertoires in COVID-19. In the study overall: Whether acute or convalescent, the COVID-19 samples came from the United States, Italy and Spain. Sources were T cells, B-cell-depleted T cells, or PBMCs; the material itself was cDNA or gDNA.

Assay: immunoSEQ multiplex PCR; the TCRdb copy retains only in-frame clones and omits some. The sample has over 55,000 clones, 82% seen once. This CDR3 spans 14 amino acids. The germline gives CDR1 MNHEY, CDR2 SMNVEV (reference sequence). The germline V and J ends were trimmed by 8 bases and 3 bases, with 16 bases remaining between them. This TCR derives from a woman in her sixties or seventies with acute or convalescent COVID-19. The chain carries TRBV27 and TRBJ1-2; tentative D call: TRBD1 (5 bases). The sample was peripheral blood. CDR3 loop: CASRLRGGDYGYTF. The CDR3, as DNA: TGTGCCAGCCGGCTAAGGGGCGGCGACTATGGCTACACCTTC.